Listed below are T cell receptor beta chains from one sample, sequenced in a study of blood T cell repertoires in COVID-19. Profiling relied on immunoSEQ multiplex PCR, and the TCRdb table lists in-frame clones only, not all of them. This table has hundreds of thousands of clones, 70% to 90% appearing once. The sample was peripheral blood. All receptors come from a woman younger than 35 who had recovered from COVID-19. Both conserved end residues are part of each CDR3. Fields, in order: CDR3 protein, CDR3 DNA, D gene, V gene, J gene, clone size. A D gene is named only where the DNA matches it firmly. Some rows have no size entry. The others give once, few or many, or a class for an expanded clone.

CASSFSTGANYGYTF	TGTGCCAGCAGTTTTAGTACGGGGGCTAACTATGGCTACACCTTC	NA	TRBV27	TRBJ1-2	NA
CASSGPGQVFHEQFF	TGTGCCAGCAGTGGGCCGGGACAGGTCTTCCATGAGCAGTTCTTC	TRBD1	TRBV6-2/TRBV6-3	TRBJ2-1	NA
CAWSVGLGLRYEQYF	TGTGCCTGGAGTGTAGGGTTGGGACTCAGATACGAGCAGTACTTC	NA	TRBV30	TRBJ2-7	NA
CASSIPGLLSYEQYF	TGTGCCAGCAGCATACCGGGACTGCTATCCTACGAGCAGTACTTC	NA	TRBV7-2	TRBJ2-7	few
CASSSGRGGELFF	TGTGCCAGCAGCTCTGGGCGGGGCGGGGAGCTGTTTTTT	NA	TRBV5-6	TRBJ2-2	NA
CASSATGGRETQYF	TGTGCCAGCAGCGCCACCGGGGGGCGCGAGACCCAGTACTTC	NA	TRBV9	TRBJ2-5	once
CAWRPGLATYEQYF	TGTGCCTGGAGGCCGGGACTAGCGACCTACGAGCAGTACTTC	TRBD2	TRBV30	TRBJ2-7	NA
CASSKEHREKLFF	TGTGCCAGCAGCAAAGAACACAGGGAAAAACTGTTTTTT	NA	TRBV21-1	TRBJ1-4	NA
CASSYEGDIPLRPAFF	TGTGCCAGCAGTTACGAGGGAGACATCCCTCTCCGCCCAGCTTTCTTT	NA	TRBV6-5	TRBJ1-1	NA
CASSLAVGMNTEAFF	TGTGCCAGCAGCTTGGCCGTGGGCATGAACACTGAAGCTTTCTTT	NA	TRBV5-4	TRBJ1-1	once
CASSFGGLDEQFF	TGCGCCAGCAGCTTTGGGGGCCTGGATGAGCAGTTCTTC	NA	TRBV5-1	TRBJ2-1	NA
CASSYSGEGAEQFF	TGTGCCAGCAGTTACAGCGGGGAGGGCGCTGAGCAGTTCTTC	TRBD2	TRBV6-5	TRBJ2-1	NA
CASSLDGYGTGPDEQYF	TGTGCCAGCAGCTTAGATGGCTACGGGACAGGCCCCGACGAGCAGTACTTC	TRBD1	TRBV13	TRBJ2-7	once
CASSAGLATGELFF	TGTGCCAGCAGCGCGGGACTAGCCACCGGGGAGCTGTTTTTT	NA	TRBV21-1	TRBJ2-2	NA
CASSSTSYGYTF	TGTGCCAGCAGCTCTACTAGCTATGGCTACACCTTC	NA	TRBV7-9	TRBJ1-2	NA
CAWSAGGGEQFF	TGTGCCTGGAGCGCAGGGGGAGGTGAGCAGTTCTTC	NA	TRBV30	TRBJ2-1	NA
CASSQQQLAEQYF	TGTGCCAGCAGCCAACAACAGCTGGCGGAGCAGTACTTC	NA	TRBV14	TRBJ2-7	NA